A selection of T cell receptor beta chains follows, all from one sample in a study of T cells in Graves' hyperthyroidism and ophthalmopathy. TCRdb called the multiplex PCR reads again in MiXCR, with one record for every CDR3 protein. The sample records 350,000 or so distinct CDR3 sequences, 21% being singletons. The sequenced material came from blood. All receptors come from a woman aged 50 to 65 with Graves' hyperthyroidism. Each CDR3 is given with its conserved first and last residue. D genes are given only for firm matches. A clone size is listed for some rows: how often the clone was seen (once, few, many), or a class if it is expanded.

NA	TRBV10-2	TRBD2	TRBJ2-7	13	CASTRDYNYEQYF	TGCGCCAGTACCCGGGACTACAACTACGAGCAGTACTTC
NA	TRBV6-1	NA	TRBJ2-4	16	CASSGGGKLAKNIQYF	TGTGCCAGCAGTGGAGGGGGAAAACTAGCCAAAAACATTCAGTACTTC
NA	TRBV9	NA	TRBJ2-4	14	CASSGGDGKNIQYF	TGTGCCAGCAGCGGAGGGGACGGGAAAAACATTCAGTACTTC
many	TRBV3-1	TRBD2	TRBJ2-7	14	CASSQDPAGSEQYF	TGTGCCAGCAGCCAAGACCCAGCGGGAAGCGAGCAGTACTTC
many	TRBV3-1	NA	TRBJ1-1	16	CASSQDWRGWSTEAFF	TGTGCCAGCAGCCAAGATTGGCGGGGTTGGAGCACTGAAGCTTTCTTT
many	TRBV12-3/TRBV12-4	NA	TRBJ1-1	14	CASISGNLNTEAFF	TGTGCCAGCATCTCCGGAAACCTTAACACTGAAGCTTTCTTT
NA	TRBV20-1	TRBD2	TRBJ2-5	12	CGASGAQETQYF	TGCGGTGCTAGCGGGGCCCAAGAGACCCAGTACTTC
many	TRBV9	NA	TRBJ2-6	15	CASSPGTSGANVLTF	TGTGCCAGCAGCCCCGGGACCTCTGGGGCCAACGTCCTGACTTTC
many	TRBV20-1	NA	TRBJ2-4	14	CSAKMGRHGNIQYF	TGCAGTGCTAAGATGGGGCGGCATGGAAACATTCAGTACTTC
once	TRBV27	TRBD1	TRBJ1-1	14	CASSFTGVNTEAFF	TGTGCCAGCAGTTTTACAGGGGTCAACACTGAAGCTTTCTTT
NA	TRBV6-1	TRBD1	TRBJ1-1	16	CASSPRQGLMNTEAFF	TGTGCCAGCAGCCCTCGACAGGGGCTCATGAACACTGAAGCTTTCTTT
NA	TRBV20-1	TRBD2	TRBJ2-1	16	CSARVAWREEIYEQFF	TGCAGTGCTAGAGTTGCATGGCGGGAGGAAATTTATGAGCAGTTCTTC
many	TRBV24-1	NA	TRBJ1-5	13	CATSSYSNQPQHF	TGTGCCACCAGTTCCTATAGCAATCAGCCCCAGCATTTT
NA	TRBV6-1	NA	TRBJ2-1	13	CASRGAGRDEQFF	TGTGCCAGCAGAGGAGCCGGTAGAGATGAGCAGTTCTTC
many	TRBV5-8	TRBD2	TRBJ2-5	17	CASSPGLAGVGQETQYF	TGTGCCAGCAGCCCAGGACTAGCGGGAGTGGGGCAAGAGACCCAGTACTTC
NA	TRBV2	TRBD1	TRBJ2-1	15	CASSEGDSSYNEQFF	TGTGCCAGCAGTGAAGGGGACAGCTCCTACAATGAGCAGTTCTTC
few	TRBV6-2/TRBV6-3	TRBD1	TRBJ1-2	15	CASSDRGQGIRGYTF	TGTGCCAGCAGTGACCGTGGACAGGGGATACGGGGCTACACCTTC
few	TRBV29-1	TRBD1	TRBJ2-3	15	CSALDRGGKGDTQYF	TGCAGCGCCTTGGACAGGGGAGGGAAAGGAGATACGCAGTATTTT
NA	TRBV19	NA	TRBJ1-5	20	CASSIELWSRRGRGNQPQHF	TGTGCCAGTAGTATAGAACTCTGGAGTAGGAGGGGACGAGGAAATCAGCCCCAGCATTTT
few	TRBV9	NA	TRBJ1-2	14	CASSVVPGLDGYTF	TGTGCCAGCAGCGTAGTTCCTGGGCTCGATGGCTACACCTTC
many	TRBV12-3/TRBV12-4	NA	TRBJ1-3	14	CASSLKGAGNTIYF	TGTGCCAGCAGTTTAAAAGGGGCTGGAAACACCATATATTTT
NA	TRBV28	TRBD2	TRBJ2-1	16	CASSLEIAGVNNEQFF	TGTGCCAGCAGTTTAGAGATAGCGGGAGTCAACAATGAGCAGTTCTTC
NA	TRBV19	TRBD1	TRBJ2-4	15	CASSPGTGTKNIQYF	TGTGCCAGTAGTCCCGGGACAGGGACCAAAAACATTCAGTACTTC
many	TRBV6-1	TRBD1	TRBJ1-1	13	CASRDRASTEAFF	TGTGCCAGCAGAGACAGGGCGAGCACTGAAGCTTTCTTT
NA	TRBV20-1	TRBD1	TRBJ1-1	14	CSAPGQGGDTEAFF	TGCAGTGCTCCCGGACAGGGGGGCGACACTGAAGCTTTCTTT
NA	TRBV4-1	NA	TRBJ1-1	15	CASSQQSTMNTEAFF	TGCGCCAGCAGCCAACAGTCAACAATGAACACTGAAGCTTTCTTT
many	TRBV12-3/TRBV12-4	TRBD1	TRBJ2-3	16	CASRRTTGGIADTQYF	TGTGCCAGCAGGCGCACAACAGGGGGCATCGCAGATACGCAGTATTTT
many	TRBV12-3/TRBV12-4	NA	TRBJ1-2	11	CASSSGYGYTF	TGTGCCAGCAGCTCAGGGTATGGCTACACCTTC
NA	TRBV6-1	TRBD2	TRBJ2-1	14	CASIPGTSRNEQFF	TGTGCCAGCATCCCCGGGACTAGCCGCAATGAGCAGTTCTTC
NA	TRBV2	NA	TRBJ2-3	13	CASNPRAGDTQYF	TGTGCCAGCAATCCAAGGGCGGGAGATACGCAGTATTTT
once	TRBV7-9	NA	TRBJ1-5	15	CASSLWSRDNQPQHF	TGTGCCAGCAGTTTATGGAGCAGGGACAATCAGCCCCAGCATTTT
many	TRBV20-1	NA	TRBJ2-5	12	CSARGGGETQYF	TGCAGTGCTAGAGGAGGGGGAGAGACCCAGTACTTC
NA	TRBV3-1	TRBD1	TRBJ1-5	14	CASSQDRGLQPQHF	TGTGCCAGCAGCCAAGACAGGGGGCTTCAGCCCCAGCATTTT
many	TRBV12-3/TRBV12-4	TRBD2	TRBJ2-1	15	CASSLIAGPLNEQFF	TGTGCCAGCAGTTTAATAGCGGGACCGCTGAATGAGCAGTTCTTC
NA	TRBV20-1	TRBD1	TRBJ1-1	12	CSVTDRGTEAFF	TGCAGTGTTACGGACAGGGGGACTGAAGCTTTCTTT